Following are 9 T cell receptor beta chains from one sample sequenced in a study of shared clonotypes between healthy human individuals. Libraries were prepared by immunoSEQ multiplex PCR; TCRdb keeps only in-frame clonotypes and omits some of them. Here the sample spans 2 million to 3 million clones, roughly 92% being singletons. Sequences were obtained from naive CD4+ T cells sorted from blood. Subset in this sample: CD45RA+ positively selected. Receptor source: a man aged 18 to 29 in good health.

This clone was found once. This chain links TRBV9 with TRBJ2-5; tentative D call: TRBD2 (6 bases). V was clipped by 4 bases and J by 5 bases, with 18 bases between them. CDR1 and CDR2 from the germline V gene are SGDLS and YYNGEE. CDR3 length: 15 residues. As DNA, the CDR3 is TGTGCCAGCAGCTCCGGGGGTCGGGGCTTGGAGACCCAGTACTTC. Translated: CASSSGGRGLETQYF.

The chain uses TRBV6-6 and TRBJ1-2; D gene ambiguous. The CDR3 is 14 amino acids. Germline CDR1 reads MNHNY; CDR2 reads SVGAGI (reference sequence). V gave up 5 bases and J gave up 6 bases, with 16 bases separating them. The DNA of the CDR3 is TGTGCCAGCAGTCCCGGGGAGATCCTCGATGGCTACACCTTC. Its protein is CASSPGEILDGYTF.

The chain joins TRBV15 to TRBJ2-3, with a possible D match to TRBD1 (5 bases). The germline CDR1 and CDR2 sequences are LNHNV and YYDKDF (reference sequence). CDR3 length: 16 residues. Trimming stripped 5 bases from V and 1 base from J, with 16 bases between. The DNA for the CDR3 is TGTGCCACCAGCGCCCTCCAGGGCCTCGGCACAGATACGCAGTATTTT. Its protein is CATSALQGLGTDTQYF.

The chain has TRBV19 and TRBJ1-3; unclear D gene. This CDR3 has 13 residues. Germline loops: CDR1 LNHDA, CDR2 SQIVND (reference sequence). V lost 5 bases and J 0 bases, leaving 5 bases between the germline ends. DNA of the CDR3: TGTGCCAGTAGTTCCCGCTCTGGAAACACCATATATTTT. It codes for CASSSRSGNTIYF.

The rearrangement joins TRBV10-2 to TRBJ2-7, with D unresolved. This CDR3 has 14 amino acids. Trimming removed 1 base from V and 2 bases from J, with 9 bases in between. Germline lookup yields CDR1 WSHSY and CDR2 SAAADI. The CDR3 region is CASSEWQAPYEQYF. The CDR3 bases are TGCGCCAGCAGTGAGTGGCAGGCCCCCTACGAGCAGTACTTC.

With regard to this clone: Other nucleotide sequences from this sample produce the same CDR3. The chain has TRBV5-1 and TRBJ2-3, with D possibly being TRBD2 (6 bases). The V and J ends lost 2 bases and 1 base respectively, with 11 bases between them. The CDR3 spans 15 residues. From germline, CDR1 is SGHRS and CDR2 YFSETQ. The CDR3, as DNA: TGCGCCAGCAGCTTCCAAAGGGAGGGCACAGATACGCAGTATTTT. It is translated as CASSFQREGTDTQYF.

The J gene is TRBJ2-3, the V gene TRBV2; 7 positions match TRBD2. Trimming took 0 bases from V and 1 from J; bases not matched to a gene: 1. The CDR3 extends over 15 amino acids. Looked up from germline, CDR1 is SNHLY and CDR2 is FYNNEI. CDR3 residues: CASSEALAGTDTQYF. The CDR3 coding sequence is TGTGCCAGCAGTGAAGCGCTAGCGGGCACAGATACGCAGTATTTT.

Comment on this clone: The sample has other DNA sequences that encode this CDR3 too. This chain joins TRBV20-1 and TRBJ1-6; 7 positions match TRBD1. The J segment lost 8 bases and the V segment lost 6 bases, leaving 1 base of the junction unmatched. CDR1 is DFQATT, CDR2 SNEGSKA, per germline (reference sequence). The length of the CDR3 is 11 residues. CDR3 nucleotide sequence: TGCAGTGCCACAGGGGATTCACCCCTCCACTTT. It yields the protein CSATGDSPLHF.

The chain carries TRBV6-6 and TRBJ2-5, with a possible D match to TRBD2 (5 bases). CDR3 length: 14 residues. V was pared by 2 bases and J by 1 base, with 8 bases between. Germline-derived CDR1 and CDR2 are MNHNY and SVGAGI (reference sequence). The CDR3 region is CASSYLGAQETQYF. CDR3 nucleotide sequence: TGTGCCAGCAGTTACCTGGGAGCCCAAGAGACCCAGTACTTC.